This paragraph reports one T cell receptor beta chain. This specimen belongs to a study of CD8+ T cells in alopecia areata. The CDR3 totals 13 residues. The V gene's germline CDR1 is SQVTM and CDR2 ANQGSEA. The V end lost 1 base, the J end lost 2 bases, and 9 bases lay between the germline ends. After isolation, RNA underwent reverse transcription to generate cDNA as the sequencing template. Measured with immunoSEQ multiplex PCR; TCRdb has only the in-frame clones, and not every one. The sample consists of hundreds of thousands of clones, roughly two thirds of them appearing once. The TCR originated in a human donor with alopecia areata. V is TRBV29-1 and J is TRBJ2-7; D possibly corresponds to TRBD1 (5 bases). Material: CD4+ T cells sorted from blood, obtained at week 0. CDR3 DNA: TGCAGCGTTGAAGGGGGCCAAACCTACGAGCAGTACTTC. Protein: CSVEGGQTYEQYF.